Below, 11 T cell receptor beta chains from the same sample are listed, as sequenced in a study of control samples from healthy donors and cancer patients. Sequenced by immunoSEQ multiplex PCR; TCRdb stores in-frame clones only, minus some. The sample lists 100,000 or so clones; roughly three quarters were seen once. Source material: blood. These receptors all stem from a woman in her twenties or thirties in good health.

A single count supports this clone. Without the conserved terminal phenylalanine or tryptophan, this CDR3 likely stems from a read error. The DNA is omitted, as the CDR3 cannot be located on it reliably, and the CDR3 follows TCRdb's listing. The chain uses TRBV20-1 and TRBJ1-3; the D call of TRBD1 is as the table states it, not checked on the DNA. Germline V gives CDR1 DFQATT, CDR2 SNEGSKA (reference sequence). The CDR3 totals 9 residues, both ends included. CDR3 region: CSITPGQEE.

This chain links TRBV7-8 with TRBJ1-1; D not certain. Germline lookup yields CDR1 SGHVS and CDR2 FQNEAQ. The CDR3 consists of 13 residues. V was cut by 5 bases and J by 4 bases, with 11 bases left in between. The CDR3 DNA follows: TGTGCCAGCAGCCCCCGAGTTTCCACTGAAGCTTTCTTT. Protein: CASSPRVSTEAFF.

The rearrangement uses TRBV6-2 or TRBV6-3 and TRBJ2-1; 8 bases align to TRBD1. This CDR3 has 15 amino acids. Germline V gives CDR1 MNHEY, CDR2 SVGEGT. V shed 4 bases, J shed 12 bases, and the junction held 14 bases outside the gene matches. The CDR3 protein is CASSSRTGQSLGQFF. In nucleotides, the CDR3 is TGTGCCAGCAGTTCGAGGACAGGGCAATCATTAGGGCAGTTCTTC.

The chain joins TRBV24-1 to TRBJ2-2; no firm D call. The CDR3 runs 14 residues. Deletions cut 0 bases from V and 3 bases from J, with 4 bases between. CDR1 is KGHDR and CDR2 is SFDVKD in the germline V gene. The CDR3 DNA follows: TGTGCCACCAGTGATTTGCTTGACACCGGGGAGCTGTTTTTT. Translating gives CATSDLLDTGELFF.

The rearrangement joins TRBV15 to TRBJ2-7, with D tentatively TRBD1 (6 bases). The CDR3 is 16 amino acids. V was pared by 3 bases and J by 6 bases, with 21 bases between. The germline gives CDR1 LNHNV, CDR2 YYDKDF (reference sequence). CDR3 sequence reads: CATSSFEGAGAAEQYF. CDR3 bases: TGTGCCACCAGCAGTTTTGAGGGAGCAGGGGCCGCCGAGCAGTACTTC.

The chain employs TRBV7-3 and TRBJ2-3; D unclear. This CDR3 is 14 amino acids long. The ends were cut back, 3 bases at V and 2 bases at J, with 9 bases in the middle. CDR1 is SGHTA and CDR2 is FQGTGA in the germline V gene. Here the CDR3 reads CASSFGPSTDTQYF. DNA for the CDR3: TGTGCCAGCAGCTTTGGACCCTCCACAGATACGCAGTATTTT.

J is TRBJ1-4 and V is TRBV5-8; 8 bases fit TRBD1. Germline CDR1 and CDR2: SGHTS and YDEGEE. J lost 5 bases, V lost 4 bases, and 7 bases had no gene match. The CDR3 consists of 15 residues. The CDR3 sequence: CASSPYRGGNEKLFF. Written as DNA, the CDR3 is TGTGCCAGCAGCCCCTACAGGGGGGGGAATGAAAAACTGTTTTTT.

The V gene is TRBV5-1, the J gene TRBJ2-5; D unresolved. The V and J ends lost 0 bases and 1 base respectively, with 10 bases between them. Germline V gene lookup returns CDR1 SGHRS and CDR2 YFSETQ. The CDR3 totals 15 residues. In nucleotides, the CDR3 is TGCGCCAGCAGCTTGGATGTCGGACCCCAAGAGACCCAGTACTTC. This gives the protein CASSLDVGPQETQYF.

CDR3 residues: CASRVTEAFF. For the CDR3, the DNA is TGTGCCAGCAGGGTGACTGAAGCTTTCTTT. The chain joins TRBV6-6 to TRBJ1-1; no firm D call. Trimming removed 6 bases from V and 5 bases from J, with 4 bases in between. The CDR3 totals 10 residues. The germline V gene encodes CDR1 MNHNY and CDR2 SVGAGI (reference sequence).

The chain carries TRBV6-5 and TRBJ2-7; D remains ambiguous. Between the trimmed V and J ends, which lost 0 bases and 5 bases, there was a span of 17 bases. The CDR3 totals 16 residues. Germline CDR1 and CDR2: MNHEY and SVGAGI. Written as DNA, the CDR3 is TGTGCCAGCAGTTACTCCATGACTTTGGTCCCGAACGAGCAGTACTTC. Translated: CASSYSMTLVPNEQYF.

The chain joins TRBV6-6 to TRBJ2-5, with a possible D match to TRBD1 (6 bases). Trimming shortened V by 5 bases and J by 1 base, and 17 bases separated the two germline ends. Per germline, CDR1 MNHNY and CDR2 SVGAGI (reference sequence). The CDR3 has 16 residues. In DNA, the CDR3 is TGTGCCAGCAGTACCCCAGGGGAAGGGACCCAAGAGACCCAGTACTTC. Amino acids: CASSTPGEGTQETQYF.